These T cell receptor beta chains were read from a single sample in a study of T cell repertoires in cytomegalovirus infection. TCRdb re-analysed the reads in MiXCR, keeping a single row per CDR3 protein. The data contain under 600,000 distinct CDR3 sequences, approximately 15% of them seen just once; the ten biggest clones take up roughly a quarter. Sequenced input: CD8+ T cells from PBMCs. These receptors were taken from a human donor in good health (CMV status not recorded). Some clones in this sample may be carry-over from other donors' samples. Each CDR3 is given with its conserved first and last residue. The D gene is left open where the match is weak. Size is omitted from some rows. Given values are once, few, many or a class for expanded clones.

v_call	d_call	clone_size	j_call	cdr3_aa	cdr3_nt
TRBV11-3	TRBD2	.	TRBJ2-1	CASSSKAGQQFF	TGTGCCAGCAGCTCGAAAGCGGGGCAGCAGTTCTTC
TRBV29-1	TRBD2	.	TRBJ2-1	CSVVKREGLNEQFF	TGCAGCGTTGTGAAGCGGGAGGGCCTCAATGAGCAGTTCTTC
TRBV5-6	.	.	TRBJ2-1	CASSLVYDYNEQFF	TGTGCCAGCAGCTTGGTATATGACTACAATGAGCAGTTCTTC
TRBV15	.	.	TRBJ1-4	CATSAATNEKLFF	TGTGCCACCAGCGCAGCAACTAATGAAAAACTGTTTTTT
TRBV27	TRBD2	.	TRBJ2-7	CASSLKAGGPNEQYF	TGTGCCAGCAGTTTAAAAGCGGGAGGGCCCAACGAGCAGTACTTC
TRBV4-1	.	few	TRBJ1-2	CASSQESLRTAVNYGYTF	TGCGCCAGCAGCCAAGAGTCCCTTCGGACAGCGGTAAACTATGGCTACACCTTC
TRBV27	TRBD2	many	TRBJ2-3	CASRSGRAGTDTQYF	TGTGCCAGCAGGAGCGGGAGGGCCGGCACAGATACGCAGTATTTT
TRBV4-1	.	.	TRBJ1-1	CASSQVTGANTEAFF	TGCGCCAGCAGCCAAGTGACGGGGGCGAACACTGAAGCTTTCTTT
TRBV4-1	TRBD2	.	TRBJ2-5	CASSQDLAGQETQYF	TGTGCCAGCAGCCAAGATCTAGCGGGGCAAGAGACCCAGTACTTC
TRBV6-5	.	many	TRBJ1-5	CASSYSVPAGEGDQPQHF	TGTGCCAGCAGTTACTCAGTGCCGGCAGGGGAAGGGGATCAGCCCCAGCATTTT
TRBV7-9	TRBD2	.	TRBJ2-1	CASSSLASGGYNEQFF	TGTGCCAGCAGCTCACTTGCTAGCGGGGGGTACAATGAGCAGTTCTTC
TRBV6-1	.	few	TRBJ2-7	CASTSGPYYEQYF	TGTGCCAGCACTTCGGGGCCGTACTACGAGCAGTACTTC
TRBV7-6	.	many	TRBJ1-2	CASSLGTLAGRGYGYTF	TGTGCCAGCAGCTTGGGTACCCTAGCGGGGCGCGGCTATGGCTACACCTTC
TRBV27	.	many	TRBJ2-7	CASSLGITYEQYF	TGTGCCAGCAGCCTCGGGATTACCTACGAGCAGTACTTC
TRBV30	.	.	TRBJ2-1	CAWSDDFGGNYNEQFF	TGTGCCTGGAGTGATGATTTTGGCGGGAATTACAATGAGCAGTTCTTC
TRBV7-8	TRBD1	many	TRBJ1-2	CASSLTGAGLDGYTF	TGTGCCAGCAGCTTAACAGGGGCGGGACTCGATGGCTACACCTTC
TRBV12-3/TRBV12-4	.	.	TRBJ1-5	CASSFFGFNQPQHF	TGTGCCAGCAGTTTTTTTGGTTTTAATCAGCCCCAGCATTTT
TRBV7-3	TRBD1	.	TRBJ2-3	CASSLGGATADTQYF	TGTGCCAGCAGCCTAGGGGGCGCGACTGCAGATACGCAGTATTTT
TRBV7-8	TRBD2	many	TRBJ2-3	CASSVPSGGADTQYF	TGTGCCAGCAGCGTTCCTAGCGGGGGCGCAGATACGCAGTATTTT
TRBV27	TRBD1	many	TRBJ1-1	CASSLAQGRKAFF	TGTGCCAGCAGTTTAGCACAGGGGAGGAAGGCTTTCTTT
TRBV29-1	.	.	TRBJ1-1	CSVEVRDPEAFF	TGCAGCGTTGAGGTCAGGGACCCTGAAGCTTTCTTT
TRBV6-1	.	many	TRBJ1-5	CASSEVIQVGNQPQHF	TGTGCCAGCAGTGAAGTGATACAGGTCGGCAATCAGCCCCAGCATTTT
TRBV2	TRBD1	many	TRBJ2-1	CASLDQGDNEQFF	TGTGCCAGCCTCGACCAGGGGGACAATGAGCAGTTCTTC
TRBV10-3	.	many	TRBJ2-1	CAISESGDNEQFF	TGTGCCATCAGTGAGTCGGGAGACAATGAGCAGTTCTTC
TRBV7-2	TRBD2	many	TRBJ2-1	CASSLVRGGYNEQFF	TGTGCCAGCAGCTTAGTACGGGGGGGCTACAATGAGCAGTTCTTC
TRBV24-1	TRBD2	many	TRBJ2-3	CATSDLPSGTQYF	TGTGCCACCAGTGATTTACCTAGCGGTACGCAGTATTTT
TRBV28	.	many	TRBJ1-1	CASSSGGGRERNTEAFF	TGTGCCAGCAGCTCCGGGGGGGGGCGAGAGCGGAACACTGAAGCTTTCTTT
TRBV9	.	.	TRBJ1-1	CASSIKGENTEAFF	TGTGCCAGCAGCATCAAGGGGGAGAACACTGAAGCTTTCTTT
TRBV28	.	.	TRBJ1-1	CASSLLRVPWAFF	TGTGCCAGCAGTTTATTGCGGGTCCCCTGGGCTTTCTTT
TRBV5-4	TRBD2	few	TRBJ2-2	CASSLERAGTNTGELFF	TGTGCCAGCAGCTTGGAGCGAGCGGGAACGAACACCGGGGAGCTGTTTTTT
TRBV5-4	TRBD1	few	TRBJ1-5	CASSLDRAQGGPQHF	TGTGCCAGCAGCCTCGACAGGGCCCAAGGGGGGCCCCAGCATTTT
TRBV27	TRBD2	few	TRBJ2-5	CASSFRGLVETQYF	TGTGCCAGCAGTTTTCGTGGACTAGTGGAGACCCAGTACTTC
TRBV4-1	.	few	TRBJ1-2	CASSLSEVSRGSGYTF	TGCGCCAGCAGCCTATCCGAGGTCTCAAGGGGCTCTGGCTACACCTTC
TRBV24-1	.	.	TRBJ2-7	CATSGRGPYYEQYF	TGTGCCACCAGTGGCAGGGGCCCCTACTACGAGCAGTACTTC
TRBV20-1	TRBD2	.	TRBJ2-7	CSAGGGLYEQYF	TGCAGTGCGGGGGGGGGTTTATACGAGCAGTACTTC
TRBV7-9	TRBD1	many	TRBJ2-7	CASTSQGASYEQYF	TGTGCCAGCACCTCCCAGGGGGCCTCTTACGAGCAGTACTTC
TRBV27	.	many	TRBJ2-2	CASSSNRGELFF	TGTGCCAGCAGTTCCAACAGGGGGGAGCTGTTTTTT
TRBV7-9	.	many	TRBJ2-5	CASSLAGWPPHF	TGTGCCAGCAGCTTGGCAGGGTGGCCACCTCACTTC
TRBV19	TRBD1	.	TRBJ2-2	CASRPRAGGDTGELFF	TGTGCCAGTAGACCCAGAGCAGGGGGCGACACCGGTGAGCTGTTTTTT
TRBV6-6	TRBD1	.	TRBJ1-2	CASSYLGTEGDFYGYTF	TGTGCCAGCAGTTACCTCGGGACAGAGGGAGACTTCTATGGCTACACCTTC
TRBV29-1	.	few	TRBJ2-7	CSVEYSYSYEQYF	TGCAGCGTTGAGTACAGCTACTCCTACGAGCAGTACTTC